What follows is one T cell receptor beta chain and its context. The junction differs from germline at one of its ends, possibly a read error. Together with a sample-barcoded 5' primer, a J-beta primer mix was included in a second PCR lasting about 6 to 12 cycles. TCRdb redid the calling of the 5' RACE reads with MiXCR, one entry per CDR3 protein. This table holds more than 800,000 distinct CDR3 sequences, more than 25% found once. The data were obtained in a study of blood T cells in healthy people across ages. The length of the CDR3 is 14 residues. Germline V lookup: CDR1 DFQATT, CDR2 SNEGSKA (reference sequence). The study isolated at least 6.5 million PBMCs from each sample.

The sequence was collected from a woman older than 75 in good health. The rearrangement links TRBV20-1 to TRBJ1-6, with D tentatively TRBD1 (5 bases). Sequenced input: blood. The CDR3 nucleotides read TGCAGTGCTAGAGAAGTCGGGGGTCCCTCACCCCCCCACTTT. Encoded protein: CSAREVGGPSPPHF.